Below, 27 T cell receptor beta chains from the same sample are listed, as sequenced in a study of cytomegalovirus exposure and HLA in healthy donors. Researchers ran the PCR with 60 Vbeta and 13 Jbeta primers. Only in-frame clones appear in the TCRdb table, and some are missing; sequencing was by immunoSEQ multiplex PCR. The sample includes roughly 130,000 clones, 74% of them seen just once. Input material: PBMCs. These receptors were taken from a woman aged 45-65 years in good health and CMV-seropositive.

The CDR3 spells CATTSGGSNEQFF. The CDR3 nucleotides read TGTGCCACCACTAGCGGGGGTTCCAATGAGCAGTTCTTC. V and J are TRBV10-3 and TRBJ2-1, with TRBD2 matching over 11 bases. J was trimmed by 6 bases and V by 10 bases; bases with no gene match: 5. Germline CDR1 ENHRY, CDR2 SYGVKD. The CDR3 covers 13 residues.

The V and J genes are TRBV30 and TRBJ2-7; no clear D. CDR1 and CDR2 from the germline V gene are GTSNPN and SVGIG (reference sequence). This CDR3 spans 16 amino acids. The V end lost 4 bases, the J end lost 1 base, and 20 bases lay between the germline ends. CDR3 nucleotides: TGTGCCTGGAAAGCCCCACCTACGGCGGTTTCCTACGAGCAGTACTTC. Protein: CAWKAPPTAVSYEQYF.

The chain links TRBV5-4 to TRBJ1-2, with 7 nucleotides matching TRBD1. The CDR3 loop spans 13 amino acids. Germline-derived CDR1 and CDR2 are SGHNT and YYREEE (reference sequence). J gave up 8 bases and V 1 base, and 5 bases lay outside the gene matches. In nucleotides, the CDR3 is TGTGCCAGCAGCTTGTTAAGGGGGCACGGCTACACCTTC. This gives the protein CASSLLRGHGYTF.

This clone came up once. The chain joins TRBV30 to TRBJ2-7, with 7 bases lining up with TRBD1. The CDR3 is 14 amino acids. The junction had 4 bases not matched to a gene; V was cut back by 2 bases and J by 0 bases. Germline V gives CDR1 GTSNPN, CDR2 SVGIG (reference sequence). CDR3 loop: CAWSLQGSSYEQYF. Here the CDR3 DNA reads TGTGCCTGGAGTTTACAGGGGAGCTCCTACGAGCAGTACTTC.

J is TRBJ1-2 and V is TRBV7-2; D is unresolved. The germline V and J ends were trimmed by 4 bases and 9 bases, with 9 bases remaining between them. There are 11 residues in the CDR3. Germline V CDR1 and CDR2: SGHTA, FQGNSA. The CDR3 loop reads CASSSFWRYTF. The CDR3 DNA sequence: TGTGCCAGCAGCTCCTTCTGGCGCTACACCTTC.

As concerns this clone: The junction differs from germline at one of its ends, possibly a read error. The chain uses TRBV4-3 and TRBJ1-1, with 7 bases that match TRBD1. Germline V gene sequence: CDR1 LGHNA, CDR2 YSLEER. The CDR3 has 12 residues. CDR3 bases: TGCGCCAGCAGCCAAGGGGCAGGGGGGTCAGTCTTT. This gives the protein CASSQGAGGSVF.

The chain combines TRBV30 with TRBJ2-3; D remains ambiguous. The CDR3 extends over 12 amino acids. V shed 2 bases and J shed 3 bases, with 6 bases lying between them. Per the germline V gene, CDR1 is GTSNPN and CDR2 is SVGIG (reference sequence). The CDR3: CAWSTRTDTQYF. For the CDR3, the DNA is TGTGCCTGGAGTACGAGGACAGATACGCAGTATTTT.

This clone has a handful of counts. The genes are TRBV20-1 and TRBJ2-5, with D tentatively TRBD1 (5 bases). There are 11 residues in the CDR3. Deletions cut 3 bases from V and 5 bases from J, with 7 bases between. CDR1 and CDR2 (germline): DFQATT, SNEGSKA (reference sequence). The CDR3 here is CSARGPETQYF. The CDR3 DNA follows: TGCAGTGCTAGGGGGCCGGAGACCCAGTACTTC.

The rearrangement links TRBV5-4 to TRBJ2-5, with 9 nucleotides matching TRBD1. Looked up from germline, CDR1 is SGHNT and CDR2 is YYREEE (reference sequence). J gave up 4 bases and V 3 bases, and 7 bases lay outside the gene matches. There are 15 residues in the CDR3. The CDR3 loop is CASSSPGQGTETQYF. The DNA for the CDR3 is TGTGCCAGCAGCTCTCCGGGACAGGGTACAGAGACCCAGTACTTC.

In DNA form, the CDR3 reads TGTGCCAGCAGCTTAGACGCGGGGATGCATGAGCAGTTCTTC. It is translated as CASSLDAGMHEQFF. The chain couples TRBV11-2 to TRBJ2-1, with D perhaps TRBD2 (6 bases). Germline loops: CDR1 SGHAT, CDR2 FQNNGV. V was shortened by 0 bases and J by 8 bases, with 11 bases between the two germline ends. This CDR3 comprises 14 residues.

V gene TRBV30 combines with J gene TRBJ1-4, with TRBD1 matching 7 bases. CDR3 length: 15 residues. V lost 2 bases and J lost 7; bases outside the gene matches: 10. Per the germline V gene, CDR1 is GTSNPN and CDR2 is SVGIG (reference sequence). This chain's CDR3 is CAWSPSRGPIEKLFF. Here the CDR3 DNA reads TGTGCCTGGAGTCCGAGTAGGGGGCCTATTGAAAAACTGTTTTTT.

This chain connects TRBV25-1 to TRBJ1-1; possibly TRBD1 for D (6 bases). The V end lost 2 bases, the J end lost 1 base, and 8 bases lay between the germline ends. Per germline, CDR1 MGHDK and CDR2 SYGVNS. The length of the CDR3 is 14 residues. Here the CDR3 DNA reads TGTGCCAGCAGTGAAACAGGGTGGAACACTGAAGCTTTCTTT. Protein sequence: CASSETGWNTEAFF. Combining the CDR3 with reference TRBV25-1 and TRBJ1-1 gives the whole variable domain EADIYQTPRYLVIGTGKKITLECSQTMGHDKMYWYQQDPGMELHLIHYSYGVNSTEKGDLSSESTVSRIRTEHFPLTLESARPSHTSQYLCASSETGWNTEAFFGQGTRLTVV.

The gene calls are TRBV4-1 and TRBJ2-6; no definite D call. The CDR3 spans 17 residues. The V end was cut by 1 base, the J end by 0 bases, with 10 bases between. CDR1 MGHRA and CDR2 YSYEKL come from the germline V gene. CDR3 loop: CASSQAVPLSGANVLTF. The CDR3 coding sequence is TGCGCCAGCAGCCAAGCAGTTCCCCTCTCTGGGGCCAACGTCCTGACTTTC.

This chain joins TRBV12-2 and TRBJ1-1; the D call in the table, TRBD1, was not verified against the DNA. TRBV12-2 is designated a pseudogene. This CDR3 region has 14 residues. The CDR3 sequence: CASRFHQGPIEAFF. In DNA form, the CDR3 reads TGTGCAAGTCGTTTTCATCAGGGCCCCATAGAAGCTTTCTTT.

This clone was counted a single time. The genes are TRBV5-4 and TRBJ2-7, with TRBD2 matching 9 bases. The CDR3 length is 14 residues. With 3 bases clipped from V and 3 bases from J, the junction kept 4 bases outside the gene matches. Germline CDR1 is SGHNT and CDR2 is YYREEE (reference sequence). The DNA of the CDR3 is TGTGCCAGCAGCTACAGCGGGGGGCTCTACGAGCAGTACTTC. This sequence encodes CASSYSGGLYEQYF.

The chain couples TRBV7-2 to TRBJ2-1; 7 positions agree with TRBD2. Germline V gene data show CDR1 as SGHTA and CDR2 as FQGNSA. The CDR3 runs 15 residues. The trim removed 4 bases at V and 5 bases at J, leaving 8 bases unmatched. The CDR3 DNA is TGTGCCAGCAGCTCTAGCGGCCTTGGGGACAATGAGCAGTTCTTC. Encoded protein: CASSSSGLGDNEQFF.

The rearrangement links TRBV6-1 to TRBJ2-5; unclear D gene. V was clipped by 6 bases and J by 4 bases, with 6 bases between them. CDR1 is MNHNS, CDR2 SASEGT, per germline. This CDR3 is built from 11 residues. The CDR3 bases are TGTGCCAGCAGGCTCGGAGAGACCCAGTACTTC. Encoded protein: CASRLGETQYF.

The rearrangement links TRBV5-6 to TRBJ2-6; a possible D gene is TRBD2 (6 bases). The ends were cut back, 9 bases at V and 0 bases at J, with 16 bases in the middle. The CDR3 totals 16 residues. Germline V gives CDR1 SGHDT, CDR2 YYEEEE. The CDR3 DNA follows: TGTGCCACAAGGGACTTTCGAAGCTCTGGGGCCAACGTCCTGACTTTC. Its translation: CATRDFRSSGANVLTF.

The chain joins TRBV30 to TRBJ2-5; TRBD1 might be the D (7 bases). The length of the CDR3 is 15 residues. Germline lookup yields CDR1 GTSNPN and CDR2 SVGIG (reference sequence). V was trimmed by 3 bases and J by 4 bases, leaving 18 bases between them. The CDR3 spells CAWSPGGLSGETQYF. CDR3 bases: TGTGCCTGGAGCCCAGGGGGGCTGAGTGGAGAGACCCAGTACTTC.

V gene TRBV5-4 combines with J gene TRBJ2-7; D call uncertain. Germline values: CDR1 SGHNT, CDR2 YYREEE (reference sequence). V lost 5 bases, J lost 0 bases, and 9 bases lay in between. The CDR3 length is 13 residues. The CDR3 DNA follows: TGTGCCAGCAGTGGGTGGAGCTCCTACGAGCAGTACTTC. Its translation is CASSGWSSYEQYF.

The CDR3 bases are TGTGCCAGTAGTATACTTGGCGGGGGAGGAAACACCATATATTTT. Its translation is CASSILGGGGNTIYF. This chain connects TRBV19 to TRBJ1-3, with D possibly TRBD1 on 5 matching bases. V dropped 2 bases and J dropped 4 bases, with 12 bases sitting between them. This CDR3 comprises 15 residues. Germline values: CDR1 LNHDA, CDR2 SQIVND (reference sequence).

The chain recombines TRBV6-1 with TRBJ1-5, with 9 bases fitting TRBD1. J gave up 5 bases and V 3 bases, and 5 bases lay outside the gene matches. The V gene's germline CDR1 is MNHNS and CDR2 SASEGT. The CDR3 sequence is 15 residues long. The CDR3 sequence: CASSDTGGAYQPQHF. DNA of the CDR3: TGTGCCAGCAGTGACACAGGGGGCGCGTATCAGCCCCAGCATTTT.

This chain joins TRBV6-5 and TRBJ1-5; TRBD1 matches 8 bases. Germline trimming cut 5 bases from V and 7 bases from J; bases unmatched to any gene: 7. Germline values: CDR1 MNHEY, CDR2 SVGAGI. The CDR3 extends over 14 amino acids. The CDR3 protein is CASSEAGGGQPQHF. In nucleotides, the CDR3 is TGTGCCAGCAGTGAGGCAGGGGGCGGCCAGCCCCAGCATTTT.

The chain links TRBV7-2 to TRBJ1-4, with 7 bases aligning to TRBD1. Germline assignment: CDR1 SGHTA and CDR2 FQGNSA. V gave up 1 base and J gave up 4 bases; unmatched junction bases: 3. The CDR3 runs 15 residues. CDR3: CASSLGDSFNEKLFF. The CDR3 nucleotides read TGTGCCAGCAGCTTAGGGGACAGTTTTAATGAAAAACTGTTTTTT.

As DNA, the CDR3 is TGTGCCAGCAGCTTTTCGGGACAGGGCTACGAGCAGTACTTC. This encodes CASSFSGQGYEQYF. The chain has TRBV5-4 and TRBJ2-7; 9 bases align to TRBD1. Trimming at V came to 2 bases and at J to 3 bases, leaving 3 bases not matched to a gene. The V gene's germline CDR1 is SGHNT and CDR2 YYREEE (reference sequence). This CDR3 spans 14 amino acids.

The chain combines TRBV5-4 with TRBJ1-4, with D hard to call. The CDR3 totals 16 residues. Germline CDR1 SGHNT, CDR2 YYREEE (reference sequence). V lost 3 bases to trimming and J lost 0 bases, with 12 bases between them. CDR3 nucleotides: TGTGCCAGCAGCTCAAAGGCGGGGACAACTAATGAAAAACTGTTTTTT. It yields the protein CASSSKAGTTNEKLFF.

This clone was observed a single time. This sequence joins TRBV5-5 and TRBJ2-2, with D hard to call. V was shortened by 1 base and J by 8 bases, with 6 bases between the two germline ends. This CDR3 has 12 amino acids. Germline CDR1 SGHKS, CDR2 YYEKEE (reference sequence). The DNA of the CDR3 is TGTGCCAGCAGCTTGCTGAGGGGGGAGCTGTTTTTT. Protein sequence: CASSLLRGELFF.